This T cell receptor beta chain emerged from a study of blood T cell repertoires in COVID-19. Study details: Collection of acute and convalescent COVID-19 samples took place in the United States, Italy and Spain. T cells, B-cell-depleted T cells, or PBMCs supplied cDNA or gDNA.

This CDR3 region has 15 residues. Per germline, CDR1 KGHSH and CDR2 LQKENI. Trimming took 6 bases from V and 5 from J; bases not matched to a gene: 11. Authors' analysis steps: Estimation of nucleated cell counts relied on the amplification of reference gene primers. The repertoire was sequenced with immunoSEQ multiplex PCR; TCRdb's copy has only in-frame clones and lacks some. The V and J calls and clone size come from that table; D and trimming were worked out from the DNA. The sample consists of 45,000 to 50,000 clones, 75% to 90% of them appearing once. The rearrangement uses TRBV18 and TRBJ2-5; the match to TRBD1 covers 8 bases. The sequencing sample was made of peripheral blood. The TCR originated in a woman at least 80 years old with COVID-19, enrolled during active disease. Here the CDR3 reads CASSYGTGLRETQYF. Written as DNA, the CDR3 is TGTGCCAGCTCCTACGGGACAGGCCTTAGGGAGACCCAGTACTTC.